Detailed here is one T cell receptor (beta chain). Its specificity is not known. The PCR employed 60 Vbeta primers together with 13 Jbeta primers. Assay used: immunoSEQ multiplex PCR; TCRdb lists only in-frame clones, some missing. The sample lists over 80,000 clones, 65% to 80% occurring once. These data originate in a study of cytomegalovirus exposure and HLA in healthy donors. Turning to the study itself: An analysis done earlier identified 90 million to 120 million unique TCR beta sequences from about 180 million T cells. Study-wide points: Later on, a genetic analysis was performed. It linked a missense variant in DCLRE1C with V- and J-gene trimming of TCR beta.

CDR1 is SQVTM, CDR2 ANQGSEA, per germline. CDR3 length equals 12 residues. Trimming cost V 3 bases and J 4 bases; bases outside gene matches: 1. The chain employs TRBV29-1 and TRBJ2-5, with TRBD2 matching over 8 bases. Sequenced material: PBMCs. The TCR sequence derives from a woman aged 70-85 years in good health and CMV-seropositive. The DNA for the CDR3 is TGCAGCGTTGATGCGGGGGGAGAGACCCAGTACTTC. This gives the protein CSVDAGGETQYF.